The following is a T cell receptor beta chain sequence with its context. It has no known antigen specificity. No base-level quality is on record; no much larger clone is a single base apart. The data derive from a study of T cells in Graves' hyperthyroidism and ophthalmopathy (dated by TCRdb to the late 2010s). With respect to the entire study: Peripheral blood was collected at initial diagnosis, before any treatment. TCR V-J signatures able to tell the groups apart were searched for in a discovery cohort of 100 patients, of whom about 40 had Graves' ophthalmopathy and around 56 had stable Graves' hyperthyroidism. An independent validation cohort of around 19 hyperthyroidism patients and 17 patients who later progressed to ophthalmopathy tested prospective prediction of ophthalmopathy. The approximately 90 discovery patients were divided at random into training and test sets in a 7:3 ratio. The study also compared thyroid tissue and blood T-cell repertoires from roughly 6 Graves' hyperthyroidism patients. Once sampling was done, hyperthyroidism patients were given methimazole at a starting dose of 30 mg daily, whereas ophthalmopathy patients were given high-dose intravenous methylprednisolone. The paper describes TCR Vbeta CDR3 sequencing of 135 peripheral blood samples, made up of 43 ophthalmopathy patients, 70 to 75 hyperthyroidism patients and about 17 progressor patients. What the work shows at the level of the full study, not this receptor alone: No statistical method was used to fix the sample size in advance, and group allocation was not hidden from the investigators. Most expanded thyroid clonotypes (frequency above 0.001) were also detected in blood, a finding suggesting that blood repertoires may reflect thyroid immune responses. In cross-validation, a model built on a 13 V-J signature told ophthalmopathy apart from stable hyperthyroidism with just under 90% sensitivity and 81% to 82% specificity, and in testing the same model reached 80%/75%. In validation, the model predicted progression to ophthalmopathy with 65% to 71% sensitivity and roughly 75% specificity, a median of around six months before onset.

CDR1 is given as GTSNPN and CDR2 as SVGIG, both from the germline V gene (reference sequence). The CDR3 holds 13 amino acids from the cysteine to the phenylalanine. The sequence is cut down to CDR3 DNA, 39 bases in frame from base 1. V and J are trimmed by 3 bases and 3 bases, and the gene matches miss 3 bases of the junction. TCR beta CDR3 regions were amplified from RNA transcripts. For the first round of RT-PCR on the TCR CDR3, the HTBI primer set was used together with the Qiagen OneStep RT-PCR kit. A second multiplex PCR round built the libraries, followed by size selection and purification. Libraries were sequenced paired-end with 100 bp reads on an Illumina HiSeq2000. As for how the authors treated the data: SOAPnuke was used to process the raw data, with reads discarded if the reads contained adapters or uncalled bases, had a mean Phred below 15, or lacked an exact constant-primer or identifier match. High-quality paired reads were merged with COPE v1.2.5, and unique nucleotide sequences were defined as clonotypes. MiTCR v1.1 was used to align clonotypes to the IMGT TRBV, TRBD and TRBJ reference segments. Analysis was restricted to V-J combinations with a frequency above 0.0001, which covered roughly 99% of repertoires. The TCS score was defined as F50 (clonal expansion) divided by E x V (chaos), with BLOSUM62-based TCRdist calculated between CDR3 peptides within each V-J. Welch's t-statistics and random forest reduced roughly 540 V-J features to around 14, which were used in a naive Bayes classifier (R e1071). TCRdb took the public reads, trimmed them with fastp at Q25, ran MiXCR for clone calling and kept in-frame beta chains. Every CDR3 protein is listed once, alongside the most common genes and DNA of its rows. The V and J calls here are based on TCRdb, not the publication. This sample gives a few hundred thousand distinct CDR3 sequences in total; roughly 18% of them show up just once. The top ten constitute under 45% of the sample.

Ophthalmopathy patients had moderately to severely active disease, with a Clinical Activity Score of 3 or more, a NOSPECS grade of 4 or more, and a disease duration of less than 3 months. Exclusion was applied to patients with uncontrolled infections, other autoimmune diseases, pregnancy or lactation. Diagnoses relied on clinical symptoms, serum thyroxine and TRAb, thyroid ultrasound and orbital computed tomography. Ficoll-Paque density gradient centrifugation was used to isolate PBMCs from around 10 ml of fresh peripheral blood. Total RNA was extracted using Trizol reagent, and RNA quality was assessed on an Agilent 2100 Bioanalyzer.

Here the chain combines TRBV30 and TRBJ2-5; 8 junctional bases match TRBD1. The sequence derives from a man over 45 with Graves' ophthalmopathy. Sample: blood. The CDR3 sequence is CAWRRTGKETQYF. The nucleotide sequence reads as follows: TGTGCCTGGAGGAGGACAGGGAAAGAGACCCAGTACTTC.